This TCR beta chain was recorded in a study of blood T cell repertoires in COVID-19. In the study overall: COVID-19 samples, acute and convalescent, were from the United States, Italy and Spain. Sources were T cells, B-cell-depleted T cells, or PBMCs; the material itself was cDNA or gDNA.

Germline assignment: CDR1 KGHSH and CDR2 LQKENI. This CDR3 is 17 amino acids long. J was trimmed by 6 bases and V by 3 bases; bases with no gene match: 14. In the original workflow: Amplification from reference gene primers served as the basis for estimated nucleated cell counts. Clones were sequenced by immunoSEQ multiplex PCR, and TCRdb holds only the in-frame ones, with some missing. V and J calls plus clone size are reproduced from that table; the DNA served to infer D and trimming. The sample lists about 270,000 clones, around four fifths occurring once. The receptor was derived from a woman between 45 and 65 years old with active or convalescent COVID-19. The chain couples TRBV18 to TRBJ2-7; 10 nucleotides align to TRBD1. The material sequenced was peripheral blood. CDR3 amino acids: CASSPSLSGTGVLEQYF. The DNA for the CDR3 is TGTGCCAGCTCACCCAGCCTCTCCGGGACAGGGGTTCTCGAGCAGTACTTC. Full variable domain (remainder filled in from reference TRBV18 and TRBJ2-7): NAGVMQNPRHLVRRRGQEARLRCSPMKGHSHVYWYRQLPEEGLKFMVYLQKENIIDESGMPKERFSAEFPKEGPSILRIQQVVRGDSAAYFCASSPSLSGTGVLEQYFGPGTRLTVT.